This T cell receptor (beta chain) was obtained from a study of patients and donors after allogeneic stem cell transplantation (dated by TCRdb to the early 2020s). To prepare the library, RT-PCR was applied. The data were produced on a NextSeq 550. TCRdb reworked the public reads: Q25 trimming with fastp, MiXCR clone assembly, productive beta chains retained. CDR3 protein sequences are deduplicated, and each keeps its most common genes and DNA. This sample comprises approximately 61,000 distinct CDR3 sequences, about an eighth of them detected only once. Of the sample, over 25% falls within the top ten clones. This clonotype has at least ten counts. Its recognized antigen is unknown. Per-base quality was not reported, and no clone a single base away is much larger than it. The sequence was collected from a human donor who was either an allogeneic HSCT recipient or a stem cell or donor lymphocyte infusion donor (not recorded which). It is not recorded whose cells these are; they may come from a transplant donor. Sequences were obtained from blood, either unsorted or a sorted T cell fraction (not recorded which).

The sequenced DNA is TGTGCCAGCTCAATCCGCCAGGGTGGGAACACTGAAGCTTTCTTT. Translated, this gives CASSIRQGGNTEAFF. Rearrangement joined TRBV18 to TRBJ1-1; the best D guess is TRBD1, with 5 bases matching. The germline V gene provides CDR1 KGHSH and CDR2 LQKENI. V drops 5 bases and J drops 1 base, leaving 14 bases in between. CDR3 length: 15 amino acids, cysteine to phenylalanine. The DNA shown is the 45-base CDR3, in frame from base 1.